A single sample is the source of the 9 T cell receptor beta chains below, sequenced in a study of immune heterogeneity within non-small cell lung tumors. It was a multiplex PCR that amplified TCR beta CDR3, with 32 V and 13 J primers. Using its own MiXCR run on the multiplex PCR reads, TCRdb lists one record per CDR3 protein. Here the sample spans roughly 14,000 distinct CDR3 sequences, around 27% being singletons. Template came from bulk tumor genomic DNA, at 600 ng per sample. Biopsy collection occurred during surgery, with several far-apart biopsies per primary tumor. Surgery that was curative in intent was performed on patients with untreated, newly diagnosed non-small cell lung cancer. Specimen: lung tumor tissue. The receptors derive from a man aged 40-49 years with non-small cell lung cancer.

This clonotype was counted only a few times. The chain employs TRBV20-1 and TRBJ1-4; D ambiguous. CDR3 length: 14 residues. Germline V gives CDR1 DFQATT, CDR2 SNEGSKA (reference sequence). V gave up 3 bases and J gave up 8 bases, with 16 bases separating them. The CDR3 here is CSASRGRMGEKLFF. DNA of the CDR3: TGCAGTGCTAGTCGAGGACGGATGGGGGAAAAACTGTTTTTT.

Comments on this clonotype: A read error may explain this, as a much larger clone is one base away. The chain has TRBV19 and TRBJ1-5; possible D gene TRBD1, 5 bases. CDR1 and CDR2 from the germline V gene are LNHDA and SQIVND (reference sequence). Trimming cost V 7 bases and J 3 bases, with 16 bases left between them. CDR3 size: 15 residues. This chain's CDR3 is CASKVTVYTNQPQHF. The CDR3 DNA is TGTGCCAGTAAGGTGACAGTGTATACCAATCAGCCCCAGCATTTT.

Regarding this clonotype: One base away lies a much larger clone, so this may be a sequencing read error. The CDR3 DNA reads as TGTGCCAGCAGTAGAGACAGGGGGCGACTAGCGGGAGCCAACGGGGAGCTGTTTTTT. Its translation: CASSRDRGRLAGANGELFF. V gene TRBV12-3 or TRBV12-4 combines with J gene TRBJ2-2, with 12 bases identical to TRBD2. Trimming removed 5 bases from V and 7 bases from J; junction bases left unmatched: 17. The CDR3 is made up of 19 amino acids.

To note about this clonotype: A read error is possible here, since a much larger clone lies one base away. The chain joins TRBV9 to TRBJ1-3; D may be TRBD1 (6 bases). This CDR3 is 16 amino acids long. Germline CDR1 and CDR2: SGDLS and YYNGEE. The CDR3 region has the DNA TGTGCCAGCAGCGGCAGGGGCGATAACTCTGGAGACACCATATATTTT. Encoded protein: CASSGRGDNSGDTIYF.

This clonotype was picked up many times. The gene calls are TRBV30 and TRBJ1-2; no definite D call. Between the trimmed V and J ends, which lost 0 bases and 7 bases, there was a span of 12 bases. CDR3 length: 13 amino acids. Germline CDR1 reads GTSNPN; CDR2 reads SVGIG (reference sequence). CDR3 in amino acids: CAWSVTSWGGYTF. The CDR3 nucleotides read TGTGCCTGGAGTGTAACCTCTTGGGGTGGCTACACCTTC. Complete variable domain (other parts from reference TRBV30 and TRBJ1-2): SQTIHQWPATLVQPVGSPLSLECTVEGTSNPNLYWYRQAAGRGLQLLFYSVGIGQISSEVPQNLSASRPQDRQFILSSKKLLLSDSGFYLCAWSVTSWGGYTFGSGTRLTVV.

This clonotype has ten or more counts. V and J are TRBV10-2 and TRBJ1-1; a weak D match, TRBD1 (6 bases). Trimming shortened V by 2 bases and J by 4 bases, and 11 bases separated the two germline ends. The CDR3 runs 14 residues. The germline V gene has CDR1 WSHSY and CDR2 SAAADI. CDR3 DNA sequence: TGCGCCAGCAGTGAGCAGACAGGACGCACTGAAGCTTTCTTT. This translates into CASSEQTGRTEAFF.

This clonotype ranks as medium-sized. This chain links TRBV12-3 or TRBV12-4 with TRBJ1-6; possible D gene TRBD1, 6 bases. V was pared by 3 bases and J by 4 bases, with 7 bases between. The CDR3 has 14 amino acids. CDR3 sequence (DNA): TGTGCCAGCAGTTTGACAGGTTATAATTCACCCCTCCACTTT. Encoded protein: CASSLTGYNSPLHF.

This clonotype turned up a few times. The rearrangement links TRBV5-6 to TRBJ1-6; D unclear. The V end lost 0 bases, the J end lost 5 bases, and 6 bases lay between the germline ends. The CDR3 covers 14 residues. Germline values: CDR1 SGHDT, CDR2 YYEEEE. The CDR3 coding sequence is TGTGCCAGCAGCTTGGTGGGAAATAATTCACCCCTCCACTTT. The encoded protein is CASSLVGNNSPLHF.

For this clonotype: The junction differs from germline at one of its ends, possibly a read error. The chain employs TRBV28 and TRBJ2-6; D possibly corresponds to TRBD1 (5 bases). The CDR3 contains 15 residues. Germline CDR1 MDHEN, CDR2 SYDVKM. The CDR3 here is CASSPRLSGAKVLTF. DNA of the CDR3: TGTGCCAGCAGCCCGCGGTTAAGTGGGGCCAAGGTCCTGACTTTC.